This TCR beta chain was sequenced in a study of blood T cells in healthy people across ages. Points from the study as a whole: TCR beta diversity per million T cells fell roughly linearly with age. More naive CD4+ cells and higher diversity marked long-lived donors relative to aged donors.

Combining a sample-barcoded 5' primer with a J-beta primer mix, a second PCR ran for roughly 7 to 11 cycles. TCRdb passed the 5' RACE reads through MiXCR, listing each CDR3 protein once. The repertoire holds hundreds of thousands of distinct CDR3 sequences, with nearly 25% as singletons. The table lists this clonotype with many counts. Its antigen is as yet unknown. Germline V lookup: CDR1 PRHDT, CDR2 FYEKMQ (reference sequence). This CDR3 spans 12 amino acids. V lost 2 bases and J 7 bases, leaving 5 bases between the germline ends. This sample also appeared in a second study, on T cells of mothers and their children. That publication notes: Maternal samples each gave over 10 million TCR beta CDR3 reads, and child samples several million each. Thymic selection molds TCR recombination output in a comparable way in related and unrelated pairs.

V and J are TRBV13 and TRBJ2-2; the D is unclear. The receptor's source is a boy under 18 in good health. The sample comprised blood. The CDR3 region has the DNA TGTGCCAGCAGCTTACGAGGCGGGGAGCTGTTTTTT. Amino acid sequence: CASSLRGGELFF.